Listed here are 7 T cell receptor beta chains from one sample, sequenced in a study of blood T cell repertoires in COVID-19. Some clones are missing from TCRdb's copy, which holds only in-frame ones; the method was immunoSEQ multiplex PCR. The data show under 200,000 clones, with 70% to 90% seen just once and about 7% held by the top ten. The specimen was peripheral blood. These receptors all stem from a man aged 50 to 59 with active or convalescent COVID-19.

The gene calls are TRBV9 and TRBJ1-2; no firm D call. Germline V CDR1 and CDR2: SGDLS, YYNGEE. The V end was cut by 0 bases, the J end by 2 bases, with 8 bases between. The CDR3 contains 14 residues. CDR3 region: CASSVVGVNYGYTF. DNA of the CDR3: TGTGCCAGCAGCGTAGTGGGAGTAAACTATGGCTACACCTTC.

V and J are TRBV5-1 and TRBJ1-3; a possible D gene is TRBD1 (5 bases). The ends were cut back, 4 bases at V and 6 bases at J, with 14 bases in the middle. From germline, CDR1 is SGHRS and CDR2 YFSETQ. The CDR3 extends over 14 amino acids. The CDR3 coding sequence is TGCGCCAGCAGCACTACAGGATTGGAAAACACCATATATTTT. Amino acids: CASSTTGLENTIYF.

The V call is TRBV5-1, the J call TRBJ2-7, with a possible D match to TRBD2 (6 bases). Deletions cut 6 bases from V and 6 bases from J, with 16 bases between. This CDR3 comprises 13 residues. Germline-derived CDR1 and CDR2 are SGHRS and YFSETQ. CDR3 region: CASTWGDGGEQYF. In DNA, the CDR3 is TGCGCCAGCACCTGGGGGGACGGGGGCGAGCAGTACTTC. Using reference TRBV5-1 and TRBJ2-7 for the parts outside the CDR3, the full variable domain is KAGVTQTPRYLIKTRGQQVTLSCSPISGHRSVSWYQQTPGQGLQFLFEYFSETQRNKGNFPGRFSGRQFSNSRSEMNVSTLELGDSALYLCASTWGDGGEQYFGPGTRLTVT.

The chain recombines TRBV5-8 with TRBJ2-3, with TRBD2 identical over 13 bases. CDR1 SGHTS and CDR2 YDEGEE come from the germline V gene. This CDR3 contains 19 residues. The V and J ends lost 1 base and 4 bases, in that order; junction bases with no gene match: 12. CDR3 region: CASSLFTSGGAGVADTQYF. The CDR3 DNA follows: TGTGCCAGCAGCTTGTTTACTAGCGGGGGGGCCGGGGTAGCAGATACGCAGTATTTT.

This clone was detected only once. This chain uses TRBV10-3 with TRBJ1-5; 9 bases agree with TRBD1. This CDR3 is 16 amino acids long. Losses at the gene ends were 3 bases for V and 1 base for J; bases not matched to a gene: 4. CDR1 is ENHRY, CDR2 SYGVKD, per germline. The CDR3 coding sequence is TGTGCCATCAGTGACGGGACAGGGAAGAGCAATCAGCCCCAGCATTTT. Protein product: CAISDGTGKSNQPQHF.

The chain combines TRBV11-2 with TRBJ2-1; D gene ambiguous. Germline CDR1 and CDR2: SGHAT and FQNNGV. With 0 bases removed from V and 9 bases from J, the gap between germline ends came to 15 bases. The CDR3 totals 15 residues. CDR3 DNA: TGTGCCAGCAGCTTAGAGTCTTACTGGTTGCTTGAGCAGTTCTTC. Amino acid sequence: CASSLESYWLLEQFF.

Written as DNA, the CDR3 is TGTGCCAGCAGTTACGCGGGGACCTACTCTGGAAACACCATATATTTT. Translated, it gives CASSYAGTYSGNTIYF. This sequence joins TRBV6-5 and TRBJ1-3; possible D gene TRBD1, 5 bases. The CDR3 sequence is 16 residues long. V dropped 2 bases and J dropped 0 bases, with 11 bases sitting between them. The germline V gene has CDR1 MNHEY and CDR2 SVGAGI.